The clone carrying this T cell receptor (beta chain) has just a few counts. The target antigen is unknown. CDR1 SNHLY and CDR2 FYNNEI come from the germline V gene. Trimming cost V 7 bases and J 0 bases; bases outside gene matches: 6. The CDR3 has 14 amino acids. These data are taken from a study of shared clonotypes between healthy human individuals. Across the study: There were three CD4 naive, three CD4 memory, two CD8 naive and one CD8 memory plates per donor.

Whole-study results and caveats: There were few donors, and this limited the genetic and exposure-history diversity represented. Sample collection involved blood only; tissue repertoires are likely different.

Assay: immunoSEQ multiplex PCR; the TCRdb copy retains only in-frame clones and omits some. The table lists roughly 640,000 clones, around 67% of them singletons. The material sequenced was memory CD4+ T cells sorted from blood. Subset reported: CD45RA-negative fraction. The TCR was taken from a woman in her thirties in good health. V usage is TRBV2 and J usage is TRBJ2-7; 7 positions agree with TRBD2. CDR3 loop: CASTRDYNSYEQYF. As DNA, the CDR3 is TGTGCCAGCACCCGGGACTACAACTCCTACGAGCAGTACTTC. Filled out from reference TRBV2 and TRBJ2-7, the complete variable domain reads EPEVTQTPSHQVTQMGQEVILRCVPISNHLYFYWYRQILGQKVEFLVSFYNNEISEKSEIFDDQFSVERPDGSNFTLKIRSTKLEDSAMYFCASTRDYNSYEQYFGPGTRLTVT.